Listed here are 25 T cell receptor beta chains from one sample, sequenced in a study of blood T cells in healthy people across ages. A J-beta primer mix and a sample-barcoded 5' primer were used in a second PCR of about 6 to 12 cycles. TCRdb called the 5' RACE reads again in MiXCR, with one record for every CDR3 protein. Of 650,000 to 900,000 distinct CDR3 sequences listed, 60% to 80% are singletons. The sequenced material came from blood. These receptors came from a man aged 30-40 years in good health.

The V call is TRBV29-1, the J call TRBJ2-4; no reliable D call. Per germline, CDR1 SQVTM and CDR2 ANQGSEA. This CDR3 has 15 amino acids. Trimming shortened V by 6 bases and J by 0 bases, and 15 bases separated the two germline ends. In DNA, the CDR3 is TGCAGCGTCCGGGCCAGGATGCTAGCCAAAAACATTCAGTACTTC. Amino acids: CSVRARMLAKNIQYF.

This rearrangement joins TRBV10-3 to TRBJ2-1; possibly TRBD2 for D (6 bases). This CDR3 spans 15 amino acids. The V gene lost 4 bases and the J gene lost 2 bases, with 12 bases spanning the gap. Germline V gene data show CDR1 as ENHRY and CDR2 as SYGVKD. CDR3 sequence: CAISAEGTTYNEQFF. CDR3 nucleotides: TGTGCCATCAGTGCGGAGGGTACAACCTACAATGAGCAGTTCTTC.

J is TRBJ2-7 and V is TRBV6-1; D may match TRBD1 or TRBD2 (5 bases each). The CDR3 sequence is 14 residues long. CDR1 is MNHNS, CDR2 SASEGT, per germline. V was trimmed by 7 bases and J by 4 bases, leaving 17 bases between them. The CDR3 region has the DNA TGTGCCAGCACTCGGGACCCACAGGAGTACGAGCAGTACTTC. Amino acid sequence: CASTRDPQEYEQYF.

The J gene is TRBJ1-4, the V gene TRBV5-1; TRBD1 matches at 7 bases. The ends lost 3 bases at V and 4 bases at J; junction bases unmatched: 6. The germline gives CDR1 SGHRS, CDR2 YFSETQ. There are 15 residues in the CDR3. CDR3 loop: CASSSFTGVNEKLFF. CDR3 nucleotides: TGCGCCAGCAGCTCGTTTACAGGGGTTAATGAAAAACTGTTTTTT.

The chain combines TRBV29-1 with TRBJ1-4, with D uncertain. From germline, CDR1 is SQVTM and CDR2 ANQGSEA. The CDR3 extends over 13 amino acids. Trimming shortened V by 6 bases and J by 1 base, and 9 bases separated the two germline ends. The CDR3: CSVPLETNEKLFF. The CDR3 DNA sequence: TGCAGCGTGCCCCTAGAAACTAATGAAAAACTGTTTTTT.

The chain links TRBV12-3 or TRBV12-4 to TRBJ1-5; D not resolved. This CDR3 contains 17 residues. Trimming took off 5 bases at V and 0 bases at J, with 17 bases between the two ends. The CDR3 coding sequence is TGTGCCAGCAGTGTCGCTCGGACGGAGAATAGCAATCAGCCCCAGCATTTT. Protein: CASSVARTENSNQPQHF.

The chain joins TRBV15 to TRBJ2-7; D perhaps matches TRBD1 (5 bases). V was pared by 1 base and J by 3 bases, with 10 bases between. This CDR3 spans 14 amino acids. CDR1 is LNHNV, CDR2 YYDKDF, per germline (reference sequence). In nucleotides, the CDR3 is TGTGCCACCAGCAGAGCAGGGCAGTTCTACGAGCAGTACTTC. Amino acid sequence: CATSRAGQFYEQYF. Based on the CDR3 plus reference TRBV15 and TRBJ2-7, the full variable domain is DAMVIQNPRYQVTQFGKPVTLSCSQTLNHNVMYWYQQKSSQAPKLLFHYYDKDFNNEADTPDNFQSRRPNTSFCFLDIRSPGLGDTAMYLCATSRAGQFYEQYFGPGTRLTVT.

The chain recombines TRBV20-1 with TRBJ2-5, with a tentative D call TRBD1 (6 bases). CDR3 length equals 14 residues. Trimming left V 5 bases short and J 0 bases short, with 13 bases between. The germline V gene has CDR1 DFQATT and CDR2 SNEGSKA (reference sequence). This CDR3 is CSASSTGYQETQYF. In DNA form, the CDR3 reads TGCAGTGCTTCATCAACAGGGTACCAAGAGACCCAGTACTTC.

The chain employs TRBV6-6 and TRBJ2-3; D gene uncertain. Germline CDR1 reads MNHNY; CDR2 reads SVGAGI (reference sequence). V shed 5 bases and J shed 6 bases, with 18 bases lying between them. The CDR3 spans 15 residues. DNA of the CDR3: TGTGCCAGCAGTGACATGCGGTCTCGATGGGATACGCAGTATTTT. This encodes CASSDMRSRWDTQYF.

This clonotype came up once. This chain connects TRBV6-6 to TRBJ1-1; TRBD1 agrees at 9 bases. CDR3 length: 11 amino acids. V was pared by 8 bases and J by 8 bases, with 3 bases of the junction left unmatched. The germline V gene has CDR1 MNHNY and CDR2 SVGAGI (reference sequence). The DNA for the CDR3 is TGTGCCAGCCGAGACAGGGGGGAAGCTTTCTTT. It specifies CASRDRGEAFF.

This clonotype was counted between two and nine times. The V and J genes are TRBV10-3 and TRBJ1-2; the D is unclear. Germline loops: CDR1 ENHRY, CDR2 SYGVKD. Trimming cost V 0 bases and J 5 bases, with 7 bases left between them. The CDR3 is made up of 13 amino acids. As DNA, the CDR3 is TGTGCCATCAGTGAGTCGAAGCAGTATGGCTACACCTTC. Translated: CAISESKQYGYTF.

The chain combines TRBV24-1 with TRBJ2-4; TRBD1 matches at 8 bases. This CDR3 has 14 residues. V dropped 3 bases and J dropped 5; count of bases not matched to a gene: 2. Germline V CDR1 and CDR2: KGHDR, SFDVKD. The chain's CDR3 is CATSDAGQENIQYF. CDR3 in DNA: TGTGCCACCAGTGATGCGGGACAGGAAAACATTCAGTACTTC.

This clonotype was counted between two and nine times. This sequence joins TRBV9 and TRBJ1-4, with TRBD1 matching 7 bases. V lost 4 bases and J lost 3; bases outside the gene matches: 6. Germline loops: CDR1 SGDLS, CDR2 YYNGEE. CDR3 length equals 15 residues. CDR3 coding DNA: TGTGCCAGCAGCCTTCTGGGACAGCCTAATGAAAAACTGTTTTTT. It yields the protein CASSLLGQPNEKLFF.

This sequence joins TRBV29-1 and TRBJ2-6; 7 nucleotides align to TRBD1. The ends lost 6 bases at V and 4 bases at J; junction bases unmatched: 12. The CDR3 loop spans 16 amino acids. Germline CDR1 and CDR2: SQVTM and ANQGSEA. The DNA of the CDR3 is TGCAGCGTCCTGCGCGTGGACAGGTACGGGGCCAACGTCCTGACTTTC. It is translated as CSVLRVDRYGANVLTF. Complete variable domain (other parts from reference TRBV29-1 and TRBJ2-6): SAVISQKPSRDICQRGTSLTIQCQVDSQVTMMFWYRQQPGQSLTLIATANQGSEATYESGFVIDKFPISRPNLTFSTLTVSNMSPEDSSIYLCSVLRVDRYGANVLTFGAGSRLTVL.

The chain combines TRBV12-3 or TRBV12-4 with TRBJ2-7; D remains ambiguous. V shed 5 bases and J shed 7 bases, with 12 bases lying between them. This CDR3 comprises 12 residues. Written as DNA, the CDR3 is TGTGCCAGCAGTCCACGAGGATGGGAGCAGTACTTC. As protein: CASSPRGWEQYF.

The gene calls are TRBV6-6 and TRBJ2-7; TRBD2 aligns across 12 bases. The J call may be faulty, since TRBJ2-5 better matches the DNA end. Per germline, CDR1 MNHNY and CDR2 SVGAGI (reference sequence). This CDR3 is built from 16 residues. The CDR3 DNA sequence: TGTGCCAGCAGTTTCGCGGGACTAGCGGGTCAAGAGACCCAGTACTTC. Translation: CASSFAGLAGQETQYF.

Only a few counts were recorded for this clonotype. The gene calls are TRBV7-9 and TRBJ1-6; 7 positions match TRBD1. The CDR3 totals 16 residues. Unmatched junction bases numbered 9, after V lost 4 bases and J lost 6 bases. The germline CDR1 and CDR2 sequences are SEHNR and FQNEAQ (reference sequence). Here the CDR3 DNA reads TGTGCCAGCAGCTCGTTCGGTCGGGACAGTAATTCACCCCTCCACTTT. Protein product: CASSSFGRDSNSPLHF.

V usage is TRBV28 and J usage is TRBJ2-1; D assignment may be TRBD1 or TRBD2 (5 bases each). Germline V CDR1 and CDR2: MDHEN, SYDVKM. V lost 7 bases, J lost 4 bases, and 11 bases lay in between. The CDR3 extends over 13 amino acids. CDR3 in amino acids: CASNLGEYNEQFF. CDR3 sequence (DNA): TGTGCCAGCAACCTGGGGGAATACAATGAGCAGTTCTTC.

This chain joins TRBV7-2 and TRBJ2-2; no firm D call. Trimming shortened V by 7 bases and J by 4 bases, and 7 bases separated the two germline ends. CDR1 and CDR2 from the germline V gene are SGHTA and FQGNSA. This CDR3 contains 12 residues. The CDR3 protein is CASTRSTGELFF. For the CDR3, the DNA is TGTGCCAGCACCCGAAGCACCGGGGAGCTGTTTTTT. Variable domain in full (rest from reference TRBV7-2 and TRBJ2-2): GAGVSQSPSNKVTEKGKDVELRCDPISGHTALYWYRQSLGQGLEFLIYFQGNSAPDKSGLPSDRFSAERTGGSVSTLTIQRTQQEDSAVYLCASTRSTGELFFGEGSRLTVL.

Comment on this clonotype: The conserved closing phenylalanine or tryptophan is absent in this CDR3, likely reflecting a read error. It is unclear where the CDR3 begins or ends on the DNA, so no DNA is shown, and the CDR3 is as TCRdb lists it. V gene TRBV20-1 combines with J gene TRBJ2-5; the listed D gene, TRBD1, was not tested against the DNA. The CDR3 is 12 amino acids long, termini counted. CDR1 DFQATT and CDR2 SNEGSKA come from the germline V gene (reference sequence). This CDR3 reads CSATGLGYTFGS.

The J gene is TRBJ2-1, the V gene TRBV7-2; D is possibly TRBD2 (6 bases). Trimming took off 5 bases at V and 13 bases at J, with 24 bases between the two ends. There are 15 residues in the CDR3. The germline CDR1 and CDR2 sequences are SGHTA and FQGNSA. CDR3 bases: TGTGCCAGCAGCCCCAGGTGGGGGGTCCAAGAGACCCAGTTCTTC. Residues: CASSPRWGVQETQFF.

This clonotype appeared a few times. This chain uses TRBV28 with TRBJ2-3, with 8 bases aligning to TRBD2. The CDR3 totals 17 residues. Germline CDR1 is MDHEN and CDR2 is SYDVKM. The V and J ends lost 1 base and 5 bases, in that order; junction bases with no gene match: 11. Written as DNA, the CDR3 is TGTGCCAGCAGTTTATACCCAGCGGGGGAGCCTAAAGATACGCAGTATTTT. Translation: CASSLYPAGEPKDTQYF.

The CDR3 DNA sequence: TGCAGTGCCAGAACACGATCCGGGATGAGTACAGATACGCAGTATTTT. Amino acids: CSARTRSGMSTDTQYF. This chain links TRBV20-1 with TRBJ2-3, with a tentative D call TRBD2 (5 bases). V lost 6 bases, J lost 3 bases, and 22 bases lay in between. In germline, CDR1 is DFQATT, CDR2 SNEGSKA (reference sequence). This CDR3 has 16 residues.

A word on this clonotype: The junction does not match germline at one end; this may be a read error. The chain carries TRBV7-7 and TRBJ2-5; 7 bases agree with TRBD2. The CDR3 loop spans 15 amino acids. Germline V CDR1 and CDR2: SSHAT, FNYEAQ (reference sequence). CDR3 amino acids: CASRFSAGVQETQYF. DNA for the CDR3: TGTGCCAGCCGCTTCTCCGCGGGGGTACAAGAGACCCAGTACTTC.

CDR3 region: CASTPGDYNSPLHF. In DNA, the CDR3 is TGTGCCAGCACCCCTGGGGATTATAATTCACCCCTCCACTTT. The V and J genes are TRBV27 and TRBJ1-6, with D uncertain. Germline assignment: CDR1 MNHEY and CDR2 SMNVEV (reference sequence). V lost 7 bases and J 4 bases, leaving 11 bases between the germline ends. This CDR3 region has 14 residues.